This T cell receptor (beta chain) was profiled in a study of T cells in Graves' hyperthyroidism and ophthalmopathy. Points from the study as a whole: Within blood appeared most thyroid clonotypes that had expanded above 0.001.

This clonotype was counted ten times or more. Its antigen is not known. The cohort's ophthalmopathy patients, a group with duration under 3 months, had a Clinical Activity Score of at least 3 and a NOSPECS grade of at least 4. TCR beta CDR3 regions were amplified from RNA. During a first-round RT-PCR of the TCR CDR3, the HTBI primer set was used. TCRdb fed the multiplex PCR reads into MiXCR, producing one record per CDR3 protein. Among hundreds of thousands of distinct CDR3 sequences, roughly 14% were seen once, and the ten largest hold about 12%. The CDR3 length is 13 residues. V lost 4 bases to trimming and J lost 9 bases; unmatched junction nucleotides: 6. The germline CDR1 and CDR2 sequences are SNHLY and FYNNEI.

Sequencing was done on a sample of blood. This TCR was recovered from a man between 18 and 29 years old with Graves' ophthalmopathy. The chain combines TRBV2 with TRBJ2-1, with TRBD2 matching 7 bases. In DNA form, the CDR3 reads TGTGCCAGCAGTGTGGGGACTATAAGTGAGCAGTTCTTC. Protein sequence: CASSVGTISEQFF.